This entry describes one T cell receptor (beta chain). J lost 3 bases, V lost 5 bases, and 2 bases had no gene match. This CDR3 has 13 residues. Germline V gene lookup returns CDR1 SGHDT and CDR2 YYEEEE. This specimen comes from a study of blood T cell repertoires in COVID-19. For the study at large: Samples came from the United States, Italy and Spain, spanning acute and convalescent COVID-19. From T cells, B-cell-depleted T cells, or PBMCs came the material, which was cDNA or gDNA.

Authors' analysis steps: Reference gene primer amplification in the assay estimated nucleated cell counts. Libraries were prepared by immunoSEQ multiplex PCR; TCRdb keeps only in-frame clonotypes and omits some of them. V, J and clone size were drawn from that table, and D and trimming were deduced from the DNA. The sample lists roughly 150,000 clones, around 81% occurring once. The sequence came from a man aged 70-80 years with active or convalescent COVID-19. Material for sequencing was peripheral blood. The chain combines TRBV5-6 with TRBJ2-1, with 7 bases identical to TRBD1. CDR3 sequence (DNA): TGTGCCAGCAGGGACAGGCTCTACAATGAGCAGTTCTTC. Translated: CASRDRLYNEQFF.